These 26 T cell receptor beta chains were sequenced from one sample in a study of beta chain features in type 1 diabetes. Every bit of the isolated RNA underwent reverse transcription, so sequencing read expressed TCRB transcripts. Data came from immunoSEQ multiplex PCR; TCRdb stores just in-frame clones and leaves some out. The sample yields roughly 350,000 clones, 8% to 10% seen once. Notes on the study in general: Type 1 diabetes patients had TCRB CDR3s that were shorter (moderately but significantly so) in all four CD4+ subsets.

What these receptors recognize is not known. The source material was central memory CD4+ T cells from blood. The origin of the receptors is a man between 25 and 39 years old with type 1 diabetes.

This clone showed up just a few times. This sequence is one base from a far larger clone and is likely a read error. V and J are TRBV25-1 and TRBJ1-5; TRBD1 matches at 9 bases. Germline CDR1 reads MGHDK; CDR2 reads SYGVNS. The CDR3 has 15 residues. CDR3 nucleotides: TGTTCCAGCAGTGATTCTGGGACAGGGAATCAGCCCCAGCATTTT. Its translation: CSSSDSGTGNQPQHF.

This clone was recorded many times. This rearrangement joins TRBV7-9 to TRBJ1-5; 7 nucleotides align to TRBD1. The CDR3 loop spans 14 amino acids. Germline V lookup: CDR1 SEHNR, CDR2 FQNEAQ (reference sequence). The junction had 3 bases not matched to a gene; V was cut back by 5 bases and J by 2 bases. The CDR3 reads CASSPGTGNQPQHF. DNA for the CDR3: TGTGCCAGCAGCCCCGGGACAGGCAATCAGCCCCAGCATTTT.

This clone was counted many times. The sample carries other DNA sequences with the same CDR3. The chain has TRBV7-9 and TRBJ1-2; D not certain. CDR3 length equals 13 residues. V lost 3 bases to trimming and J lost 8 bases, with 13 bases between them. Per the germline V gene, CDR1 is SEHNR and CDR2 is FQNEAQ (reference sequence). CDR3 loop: CASSLGGEVGYTF. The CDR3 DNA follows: TGTGCCAGCAGCTTGGGCGGAGAGGTGGGCTACACCTTC.

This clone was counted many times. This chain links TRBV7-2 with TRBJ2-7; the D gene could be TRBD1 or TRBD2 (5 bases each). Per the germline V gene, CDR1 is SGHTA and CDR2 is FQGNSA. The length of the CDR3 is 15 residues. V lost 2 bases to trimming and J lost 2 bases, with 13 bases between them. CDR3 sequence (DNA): TGTGCCAGCAGCTTATTTGGGACGGGGCCCTACGAGCAGTACTTC. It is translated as CASSLFGTGPYEQYF.

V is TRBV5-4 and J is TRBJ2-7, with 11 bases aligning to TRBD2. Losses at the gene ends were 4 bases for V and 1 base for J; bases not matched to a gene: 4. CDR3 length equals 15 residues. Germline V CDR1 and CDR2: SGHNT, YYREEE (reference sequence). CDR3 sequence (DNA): TGTGCCAGCAGCAGCGGGACTAGCGGTTCCTACGAGCAGTACTTC. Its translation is CASSSGTSGSYEQYF.

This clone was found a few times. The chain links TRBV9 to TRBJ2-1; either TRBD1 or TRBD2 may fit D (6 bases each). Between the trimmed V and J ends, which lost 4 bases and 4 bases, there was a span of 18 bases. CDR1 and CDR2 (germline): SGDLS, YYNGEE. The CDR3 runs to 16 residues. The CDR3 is CASSSPRGREYNEQFF. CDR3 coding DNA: TGTGCCAGCAGCTCCCCTCGGGGGCGGGAATACAATGAGCAGTTCTTC.

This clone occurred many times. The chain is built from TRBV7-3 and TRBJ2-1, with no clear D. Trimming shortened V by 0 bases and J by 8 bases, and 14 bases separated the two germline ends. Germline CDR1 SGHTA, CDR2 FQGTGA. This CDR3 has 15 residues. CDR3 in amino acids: CASSLTGSKFDEQFF. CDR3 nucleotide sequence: TGTGCCAGCAGCTTAACAGGGTCCAAGTTCGATGAGCAGTTCTTC.

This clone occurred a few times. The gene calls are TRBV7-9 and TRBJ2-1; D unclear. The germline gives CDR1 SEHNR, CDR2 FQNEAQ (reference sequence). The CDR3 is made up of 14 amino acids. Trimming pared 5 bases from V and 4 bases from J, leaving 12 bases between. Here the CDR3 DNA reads TGTGCCAGCAGCGGCAGCCCGCTTTACAATGAGCAGTTCTTC. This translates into CASSGSPLYNEQFF.

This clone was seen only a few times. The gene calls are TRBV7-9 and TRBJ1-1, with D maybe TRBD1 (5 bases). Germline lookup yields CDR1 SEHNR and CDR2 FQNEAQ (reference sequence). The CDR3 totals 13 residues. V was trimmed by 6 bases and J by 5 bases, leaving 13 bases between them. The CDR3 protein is CASRTGGRTEAFF. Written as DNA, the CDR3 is TGTGCCAGCAGAACGGGGGGGAGGACTGAAGCTTTCTTT.

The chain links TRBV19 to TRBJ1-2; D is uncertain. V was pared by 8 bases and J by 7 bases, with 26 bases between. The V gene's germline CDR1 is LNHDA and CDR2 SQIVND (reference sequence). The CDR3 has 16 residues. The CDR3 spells CASSVKEDGGRGGYTF. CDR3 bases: TGTGCCAGTTCGGTAAAGGAGGATGGTGGAAGAGGTGGCTACACCTTC.

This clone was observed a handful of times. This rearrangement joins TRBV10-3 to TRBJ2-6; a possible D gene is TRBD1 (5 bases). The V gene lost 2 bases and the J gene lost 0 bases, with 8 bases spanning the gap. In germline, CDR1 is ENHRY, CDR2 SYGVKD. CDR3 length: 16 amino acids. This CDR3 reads CAISETGLSGANVLTF. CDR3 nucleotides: TGTGCCATCAGTGAGACAGGCCTCTCTGGGGCCAACGTCCTGACTTTC.

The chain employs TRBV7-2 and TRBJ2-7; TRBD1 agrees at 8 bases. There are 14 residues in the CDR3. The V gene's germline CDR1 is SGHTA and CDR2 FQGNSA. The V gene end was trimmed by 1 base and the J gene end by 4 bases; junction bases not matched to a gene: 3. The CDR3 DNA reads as TGTGCCAGCAGCTTAGGGACAGGGTGGTACGAGCAGTACTTC. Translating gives CASSLGTGWYEQYF.

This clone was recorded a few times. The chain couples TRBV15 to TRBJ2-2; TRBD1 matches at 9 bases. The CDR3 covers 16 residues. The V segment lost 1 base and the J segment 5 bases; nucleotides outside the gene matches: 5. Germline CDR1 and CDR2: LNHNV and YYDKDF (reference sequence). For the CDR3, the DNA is TGTGCCACCAGCAGAGGACAGGGGGAGAAAACCGGGGAGCTGTTTTTT. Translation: CATSRGQGEKTGELFF.

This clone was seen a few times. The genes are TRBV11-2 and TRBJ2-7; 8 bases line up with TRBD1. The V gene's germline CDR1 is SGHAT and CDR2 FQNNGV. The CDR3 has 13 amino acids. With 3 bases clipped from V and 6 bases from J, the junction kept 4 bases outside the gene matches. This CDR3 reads CASSLDRAGEQYF. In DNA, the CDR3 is TGTGCCAGCAGCTTGGACAGGGCGGGCGAGCAGTACTTC.

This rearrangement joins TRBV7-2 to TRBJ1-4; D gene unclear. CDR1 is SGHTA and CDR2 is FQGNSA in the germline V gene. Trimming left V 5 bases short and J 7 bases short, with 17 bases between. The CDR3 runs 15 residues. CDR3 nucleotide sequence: TGTGCCAGCAGCCCCGTCCGGGGTACGAGTGAAAAACTGTTTTTT. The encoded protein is CASSPVRGTSEKLFF.

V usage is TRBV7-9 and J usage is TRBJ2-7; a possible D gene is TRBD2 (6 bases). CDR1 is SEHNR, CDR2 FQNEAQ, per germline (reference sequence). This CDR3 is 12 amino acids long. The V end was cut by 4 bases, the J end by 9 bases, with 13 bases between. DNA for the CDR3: TGTGCCAGCAGCTCTTCCGGGACTCGGCAGTACTTC. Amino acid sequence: CASSSSGTRQYF.

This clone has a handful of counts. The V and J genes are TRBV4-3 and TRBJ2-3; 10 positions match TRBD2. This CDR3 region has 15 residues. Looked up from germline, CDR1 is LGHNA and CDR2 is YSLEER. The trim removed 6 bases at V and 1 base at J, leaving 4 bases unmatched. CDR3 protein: CASRWTSGGTDTQYF. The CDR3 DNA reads TGCGCCAGCAGGTGGACTAGCGGAGGCACAGATACGCAGTATTTT.

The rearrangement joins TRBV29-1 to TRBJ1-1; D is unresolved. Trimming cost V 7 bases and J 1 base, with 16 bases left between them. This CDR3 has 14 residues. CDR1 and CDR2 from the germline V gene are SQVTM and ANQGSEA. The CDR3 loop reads CSALFFTRNTEAFF. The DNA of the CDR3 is TGCAGCGCCCTTTTCTTCACTAGGAACACTGAAGCTTTCTTT.

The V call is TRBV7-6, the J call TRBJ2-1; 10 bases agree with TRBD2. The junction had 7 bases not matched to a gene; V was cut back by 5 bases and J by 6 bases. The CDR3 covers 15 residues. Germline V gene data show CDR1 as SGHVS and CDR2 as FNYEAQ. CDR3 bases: TGTGCCAGCAGCCGCGGCCTAGCGGGAGTCAATGAGCAGTTCTTC. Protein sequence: CASSRGLAGVNEQFF.

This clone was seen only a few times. The CDR3 DNA is TGTGCCAGCAGCGGACAGAACGGTGAGCAGTTCTTC. Its translation is CASSGQNGEQFF. The rearrangement joins TRBV7-6 to TRBJ2-1; a weak D match, TRBD1 (6 bases). Germline CDR1 SGHVS, CDR2 FNYEAQ. V lost 5 bases and J lost 9, with 11 bases in between. The CDR3 covers 12 residues.

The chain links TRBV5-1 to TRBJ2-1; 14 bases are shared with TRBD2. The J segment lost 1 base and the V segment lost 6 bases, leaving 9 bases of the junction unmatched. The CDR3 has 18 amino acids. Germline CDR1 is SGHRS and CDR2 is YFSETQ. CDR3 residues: CASNPGLAGVWSYNEQFF. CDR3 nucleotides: TGCGCCAGCAACCCGGGACTAGCGGGAGTTTGGTCCTACAATGAGCAGTTCTTC.

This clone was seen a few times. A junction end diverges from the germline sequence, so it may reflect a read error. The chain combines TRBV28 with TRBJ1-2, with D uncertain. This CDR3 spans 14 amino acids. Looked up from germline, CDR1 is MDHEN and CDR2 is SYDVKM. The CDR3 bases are TGTGCCACCAGTCCGGGGAGATCCCCCTATGGCTACACCTTC. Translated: CATSPGRSPYGYTF.

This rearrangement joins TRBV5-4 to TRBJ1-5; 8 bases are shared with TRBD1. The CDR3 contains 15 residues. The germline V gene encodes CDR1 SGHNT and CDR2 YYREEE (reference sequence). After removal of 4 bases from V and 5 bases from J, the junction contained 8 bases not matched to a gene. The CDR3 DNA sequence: TGTGCCAGCAGCCCACAGACAGGGGACGATCAGCCCCAGCATTTT. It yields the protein CASSPQTGDDQPQHF. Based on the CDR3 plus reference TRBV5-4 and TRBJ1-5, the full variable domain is ETGVTQSPTHLIKTRGQQVTLRCSSQSGHNTVSWYQQALGQGPQFIFQYYREEENGRGNFPPRFSGLQFPNYSSELNVNALELDDSALYLCASSPQTGDDQPQHFGDGTRLSIL.

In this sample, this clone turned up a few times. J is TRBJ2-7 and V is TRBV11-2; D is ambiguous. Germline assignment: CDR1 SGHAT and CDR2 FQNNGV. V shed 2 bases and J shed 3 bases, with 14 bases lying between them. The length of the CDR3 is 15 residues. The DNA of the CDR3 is TGTGCCAGCAGCTTAAGGGCAGCTAACTTCTACGAGCAGTACTTC. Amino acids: CASSLRAANFYEQYF.

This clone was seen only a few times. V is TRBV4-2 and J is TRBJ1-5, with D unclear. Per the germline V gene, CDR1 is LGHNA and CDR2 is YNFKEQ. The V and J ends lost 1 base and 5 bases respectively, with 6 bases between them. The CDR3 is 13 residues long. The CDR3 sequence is CASSQAEDQPQHF. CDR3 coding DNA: TGTGCCAGCAGCCAAGCAGAAGATCAGCCCCAGCATTTT.

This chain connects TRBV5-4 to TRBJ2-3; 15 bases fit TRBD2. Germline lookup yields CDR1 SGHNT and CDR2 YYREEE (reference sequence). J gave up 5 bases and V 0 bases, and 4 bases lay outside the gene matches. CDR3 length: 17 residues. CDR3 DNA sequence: TGTGCCAGCAGCTTGGGGACTAGCGGGAGGGCCGAAGATACGCAGTATTTT. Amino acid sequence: CASSLGTSGRAEDTQYF.